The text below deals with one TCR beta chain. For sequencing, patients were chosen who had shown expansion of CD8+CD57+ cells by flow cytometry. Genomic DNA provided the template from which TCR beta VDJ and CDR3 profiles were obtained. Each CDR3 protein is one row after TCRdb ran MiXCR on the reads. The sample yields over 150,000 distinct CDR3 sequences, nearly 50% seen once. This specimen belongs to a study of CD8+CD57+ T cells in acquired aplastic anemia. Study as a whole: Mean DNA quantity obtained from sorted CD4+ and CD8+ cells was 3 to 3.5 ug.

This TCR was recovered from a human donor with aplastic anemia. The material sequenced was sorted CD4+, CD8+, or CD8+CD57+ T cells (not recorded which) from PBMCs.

CDR3 protein: CASSDQVNTEAFF. In DNA form, the CDR3 reads TGTGCCAGCAGTGACCAGGTAAACACTGAAGCTTTCTTT. The rearrangement joins TRBV6-4 to TRBJ1-1; D is undetermined. Germline-derived CDR1 and CDR2 are MRHNA and SNTAGT. The CDR3 consists of 13 residues. V shed 2 bases and J shed 2 bases, with 6 bases lying between them.